This entry describes one T cell receptor beta chain. This entry is derived from a study of blood T cell repertoires in COVID-19. Turning to the study itself: The United States, Italy and Spain provided the acute and convalescent COVID-19 samples. PBMCs, B-cell-depleted T cells, or T cells were the source of the cDNA or gDNA that made up the material.

The Seattle patients, enrolled during active infection, were followed longitudinally. Per the original methods: Estimation of nucleated cell counts was performed using reference gene primer amplification. Clones were read by immunoSEQ multiplex PCR, and TCRdb kept only the in-frame ones, dropping some. V, J and clone size were drawn from that table, and D and trimming were deduced from the DNA. The table has a few hundred thousand clones, around four fifths seen once. The CDR3 runs 17 residues. V lost 6 bases and J lost 3; bases outside the gene matches: 16. In germline, CDR1 is MDHEN, CDR2 SYDVKM. The source is a woman between 70 and 85 years old with COVID-19, enrolled during active disease. The V and J genes are TRBV28 and TRBJ2-7; 8 nucleotides line up with TRBD1. The sequenced sample was peripheral blood. CDR3 loop: CASSVLGAGGRLYEQYF. CDR3 DNA sequence: TGTGCCAGCAGCGTATTAGGGGCAGGGGGCAGGCTCTACGAGCAGTACTTC.